This T cell receptor beta chain was obtained from a study of T cells in Graves' hyperthyroidism and ophthalmopathy. Overall study results and limits: Blood shared most expanded thyroid clonotypes above 0.001.

Germline lookup yields CDR1 LNHDA and CDR2 SQIVND (reference sequence). The length of the CDR3 is 15 residues. After removal of 5 bases from V and 4 bases from J, the junction contained 5 bases not matched to a gene. This clonotype was counted at least ten times. No antigen is known for it. TCR beta CDR3 regions were amplified from RNA transcripts. Carried out on the TCR CDR3, a first-round RT-PCR used the HTBI primer set. MiXCR, applied by TCRdb to the multiplex PCR reads, yields one record per CDR3 protein. The repertoire holds around 500,000 distinct CDR3 sequences, with under 15% as singletons. Hyperthyroidism patients were newly diagnosed, had disease duration under 2 months, and were aged 18 to 65 years. Uncontrolled infection, other autoimmune disease, pregnancy and lactation each barred patients from inclusion.

The receptor was derived from a young woman with Graves' hyperthyroidism. This chain connects TRBV19 to TRBJ1-5; 10 bases match TRBD1. Material: blood. The CDR3 DNA follows: TGTGCCAGTAGTGCAAGACAGGGGGCAAATCAGCCCCAGCATTTT. Residues: CASSARQGANQPQHF.